This TCR beta chain was documented in a study of blood T cell repertoires in COVID-19. The overall study: Samples came from the United States, Italy and Spain, spanning acute and convalescent COVID-19.

In the source study's methods: Nucleated cell number was recorded as an estimate derived from reference gene primer amplification. This table comes from immunoSEQ multiplex PCR, and its TCRdb copy is limited to in-frame clones, with some not included. V, J and clone size were drawn from that table, and D and trimming were deduced from the DNA. Among roughly 230,000 clones listed, around 83% were seen once. Germline trimming cut 3 bases from V and 0 bases from J; bases unmatched to any gene: 10. There are 19 residues in the CDR3. Germline-derived CDR1 and CDR2 are LNHDA and SQIVND (reference sequence).

Specimen: peripheral blood. J is TRBJ2-6 and V is TRBV19; 8 bases match TRBD1. The clonotype was recovered from a man aged 40-49 years with active or convalescent COVID-19. The CDR3 sequence is CASSISRQGLFSGANVLTF. The CDR3 DNA reads as TGTGCCAGTAGTATTTCCCGACAGGGGCTCTTCTCTGGGGCCAACGTCCTGACTTTC.